These T cell receptor beta chains were read from a single sample in a study of T-cell reconstitution after alpha-beta-depleted transplantation in children. MiXCR, run by TCRdb on the PCR reads, gives a single entry per CDR3 protein. In the table there are about 420,000 distinct CDR3 sequences, 15% to 20% of which are singletons. The material was PBMCs, mostly from graft donor cells, obtained 360 days after TCRalphabeta/CD19-depleted stem cell transplant. These receptors came from a boy under two years old who had a stem cell transplant for Wiskott-Aldrich syndrome, so the T cells may come from the graft donor. The CDR3 runs from the conserved cysteine through the conserved F or W. Fields, in order: CDR3 protein, CDR3 DNA, clone size, D gene, CDR3 length, V gene, J gene. D genes are given only for firm matches. Some rows mark clone size as missing; the rest say once, few, many or name a class of expanded clone.

CATSDAGTSGRNDGTDTQYF	TGTGCCACCAGTGACGCGGGGACTAGCGGGAGAAATGATGGCACAGATACGCAGTATTTT	-	TRBD2	20	TRBV24-1	TRBJ2-3
CASSPTGKSSYEQYF	TGTGCCAGCAGTCCGACAGGGAAAAGCTCCTACGAGCAGTACTTC	-	TRBD1	15	TRBV12-3/TRBV12-4	TRBJ2-7
CATSDPGQGNYEQYF	TGTGCCACCAGTGATCCGGGACAGGGGAACTACGAGCAGTACTTC	few	TRBD1	15	TRBV24-1	TRBJ2-7
CASSFKRSSYEQYF	TGTGCCAGCAGTTTCAAGCGGAGTTCCTACGAGCAGTACTTC	-	-	14	TRBV12-3/TRBV12-4	TRBJ2-7
CASSYAVEEQFF	TGTGCCAGCAGTTACGCGGTGGAGGAGCAGTTCTTC	few	-	12	TRBV6-7	TRBJ2-1
CASKRPGGRETQYF	TGTGCCAGCAAGCGTCCAGGGGGCAGGGAGACCCAGTACTTC	few	TRBD1	14	TRBV6-1	TRBJ2-5
CAISTRGSRTQYF	TGTGCCATCTCTACTCGGGGGTCGAGGACCCAGTACTTC	-	-	13	TRBV27	TRBJ2-5
CSVSRGAAQETQYF	TGCAGCGTATCCAGAGGGGCCGCCCAAGAGACCCAGTACTTC	-	-	14	TRBV29-1	TRBJ2-5
CASSLGHLVTGFF	TGTGCCAGCAGTTTGGGACACTTGGTGACGGGGTTCTTT	few	-	13	TRBV6-6	TRBJ1-1
CAISEQWTVAGYTF	TGTGCCATCAGTGAGCAATGGACAGTGGCTGGCTACACCTTC	-	-	14	TRBV10-3	TRBJ1-2
CATSDTRRRFDEQFF	TGTGCCACCAGTGACACCCGGAGGAGGTTCGATGAGCAGTTCTTC	many	-	15	TRBV24-1	TRBJ2-1
CSARPRGSGANVLTF	TGCAGTGCTAGACCCCGGGGATCTGGGGCCAACGTCCTGACTTTC	once	-	15	TRBV20-1	TRBJ2-6
CASSSPSLAGAYNEQFF	TGTGCCAGCAGTTCTCCCTCACTAGCGGGAGCGTACAATGAGCAGTTCTTC	few	TRBD2	17	TRBV12-3/TRBV12-4	TRBJ2-1
CASSVYGTSSDYEQYF	TGTGCCAGCAGCGTATACGGGACCTCCTCGGACTACGAGCAGTACTTC	-	-	16	TRBV9	TRBJ2-7
CASSSESFPGRDTQYF	TGTGCCAGCAGTTCCGAATCGTTCCCCGGCAGGGATACGCAGTATTTT	-	-	16	TRBV28	TRBJ2-3
CSARPPGADTQYF	TGCAGTGCTCGTCCCCCGGGGGCAGATACGCAGTATTTT	few	-	13	TRBV20-1	TRBJ2-3
CASTGLEWETQYF	TGCGCCAGCACCGGCTTGGAGTGGGAGACCCAGTACTTC	few	-	13	TRBV5-1	TRBJ2-5
CAISDPSSGTLNEQFF	TGTGCCATCAGTGATCCTTCCTCCGGGACGCTCAATGAGCAGTTCTTC	many	-	16	TRBV10-3	TRBJ2-1
CASSLAGLAGGPETQYF	TGCGCCAGCAGCTTGGCGGGACTAGCGGGGGGGCCGGAGACCCAGTACTTC	-	TRBD2	17	TRBV5-1	TRBJ2-5
CASSQYTRRSYEQYF	TGCGCCAGCAGCCAATACACCCGGCGCTCCTACGAGCAGTACTTC	few	-	15	TRBV4-1	TRBJ2-7
CASSLLGRESYNEQFF	TGTGCCAGCAGTTTATTAGGGCGGGAGTCCTACAATGAGCAGTTCTTC	few	TRBD2	16	TRBV27	TRBJ2-1
CASFFNNEQFF	TGTGCCAGCTTTTTCAACAATGAGCAGTTCTTC	-	-	11	TRBV2	TRBJ2-1
CSVGTGIAYEQYF	TGCAGCGTTGGGACAGGGATCGCCTACGAGCAGTACTTC	-	TRBD1	13	TRBV29-1	TRBJ2-7
CASSDQARGTEAFF	TGTGCCAGCAGCGATCAGGCCCGCGGCACTGAAGCTTTCTTT	-	-	14	TRBV12-3/TRBV12-4	TRBJ1-1
CAISATQEFQETQYF	TGTGCCATCAGTGCGACACAAGAATTTCAAGAGACCCAGTACTTC	-	-	15	TRBV10-3	TRBJ2-5
CSAPRAGGFQETQYF	TGCAGTGCTCCCCGGGCCGGGGGGTTCCAAGAGACCCAGTACTTC	many	TRBD2	15	TRBV20-1	TRBJ2-5
CASSQDPRNIQYF	TGCGCCAGCAGCCAAGATCCTAGGAACATTCAGTACTTC	-	-	13	TRBV4-3	TRBJ2-4
CASSLLPSGVNYNEQFF	TGCGCCAGCAGCTTGCTACCGAGCGGGGTCAACTACAATGAGCAGTTCTTC	-	TRBD2	17	TRBV5-1	TRBJ2-1
CASSLYRDVRRGYTF	TGTGCCAGCAGTTTGTACCGGGACGTCCGACGGGGCTACACCTTC	few	-	15	TRBV12-3/TRBV12-4	TRBJ1-2
CASRQTGSPYEQYF	TGTGCCAGCAGGCAGACAGGGAGCCCCTACGAGCAGTACTTC	few	TRBD1	14	TRBV12-3/TRBV12-4	TRBJ2-7
CASSLDGPSGSADTQYF	TGCGCCAGCAGCTTGGATGGGCCTAGCGGGAGCGCAGATACGCAGTATTTT	-	TRBD2	17	TRBV5-1	TRBJ2-3
CASSGGVYTDTQYF	TGTGCCAGCAGCGGCGGAGTATACACAGATACGCAGTATTTT	few	-	14	TRBV7-9	TRBJ2-3
CATSDSHPRELDTDTQYF	TGTGCCACCAGTGATTCCCACCCGCGGGAGTTGGACACAGATACGCAGTATTTT	few	TRBD2	18	TRBV24-1	TRBJ2-3
CASSWTPYRNNEQFF	TGTGCCAGCAGTTGGACTCCATACCGAAACAATGAGCAGTTCTTC	many	-	15	TRBV12-3/TRBV12-4	TRBJ2-1
CASSLRASGRTYEQYF	TGTGCCAGCAGCTTAAGGGCTAGCGGGAGAACCTACGAGCAGTACTTC	-	TRBD2	16	TRBV7-2	TRBJ2-7
CATSEHNRGPRETQYF	TGTGCCACCAGTGAGCATAACAGGGGGCCTCGAGAGACCCAGTACTTC	-	TRBD1	16	TRBV24-1	TRBJ2-5
CASSLRWSGFNEQFF	TGCGCCAGCAGCCTGCGGTGGTCCGGTTTCAATGAGCAGTTCTTC	-	-	15	TRBV4-1	TRBJ2-1
CASSQGIWYTQYF	TGTGCCAGCAGCCAAGGCATCTGGTATACGCAGTATTTT	-	-	13	TRBV14	TRBJ2-3
CASSQDREFPYGYTF	TGCGCCAGCAGCCAAGACAGGGAATTTCCCTATGGCTACACCTTC	-	-	15	TRBV4-1	TRBJ1-2
CASSLAPGSGGSGEQFF	TGTGCCAGCAGCTTAGCCCCTGGTAGCGGGGGGTCTGGTGAGCAGTTCTTC	-	TRBD2	17	TRBV7-8	TRBJ2-1
CASSQHDRSNYGYTF	TGTGCCAGCAGCCAACACGACAGGAGTAACTATGGCTACACCTTC	few	-	15	TRBV3-1	TRBJ1-2
CASSFKRANEQFF	TGTGCCAGCAGTTTCAAGCGGGCCAATGAGCAGTTCTTC	-	-	13	TRBV28	TRBJ2-1
CASFDRVNTQYF	TGTGCCAGCTTCGACAGGGTTAATACGCAGTATTTT	few	TRBD1	12	TRBV18	TRBJ2-3
CALSRGNTDTQYF	TGTGCCTTGAGCAGGGGGAACACAGATACGCAGTATTTT	-	TRBD1	13	TRBV30	TRBJ2-3
CAWSPYRGGGGYTF	TGTGCCTGGAGTCCCTACAGGGGCGGTGGGGGCTACACCTTC	few	TRBD1	14	TRBV30	TRBJ1-2
CASSLIRGGTDTQYF	TGCGCCAGCAGCTTGATCAGGGGAGGGACAGATACGCAGTATTTT	-	-	15	TRBV5-1	TRBJ2-3
CASSLTGTGDTGELFF	TGTGCCAGCAGTTTGACCGGGACAGGGGACACCGGGGAGCTGTTTTTT	-	TRBD1	16	TRBV28	TRBJ2-2
CASSPSFDQPQHF	TGTGCCAGCAGCCCTTCCTTTGACCAGCCCCAGCATTTT	-	-	13	TRBV7-2	TRBJ1-5
CASRSGTAAQYF	TGTGCCAGCAGATCCGGGACAGCCGCGCAGTATTTT	few	TRBD1	12	TRBV2	TRBJ2-3
CAISESGTGELFF	TGTGCCATCAGTGAGTCGGGGACCGGGGAGCTGTTTTTT	-	-	13	TRBV10-3	TRBJ2-2
CASSLTGSSSYEQYF	TGTGCCAGCAGCTTAACCGGGTCGAGCTCCTACGAGCAGTACTTC	many	-	15	TRBV7-9	TRBJ2-7